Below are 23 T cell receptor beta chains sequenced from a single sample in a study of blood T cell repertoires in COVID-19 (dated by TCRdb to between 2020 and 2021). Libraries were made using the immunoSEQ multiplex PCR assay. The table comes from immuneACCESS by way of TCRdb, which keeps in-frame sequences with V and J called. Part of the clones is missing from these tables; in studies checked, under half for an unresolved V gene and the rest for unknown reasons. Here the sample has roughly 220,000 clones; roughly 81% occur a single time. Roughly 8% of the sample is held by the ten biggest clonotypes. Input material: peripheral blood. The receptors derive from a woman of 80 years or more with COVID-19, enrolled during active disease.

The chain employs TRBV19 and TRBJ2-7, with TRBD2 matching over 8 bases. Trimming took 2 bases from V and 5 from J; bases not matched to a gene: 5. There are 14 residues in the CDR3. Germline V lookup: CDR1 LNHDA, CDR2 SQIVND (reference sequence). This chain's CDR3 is CASSIRSGSHEQYF. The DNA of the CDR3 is TGTGCCAGTAGTATAAGAAGCGGGAGCCACGAGCAGTACTTC.

The CDR3 nucleotides are TGTGCCAGTGGGGCTGTGGACAGGGGGCAGTCTGAAGCTTTCTTT. As protein: CASGAVDRGQSEAFF. The V call is TRBV19, the J call TRBJ1-1; 11 positions agree with TRBD1. In germline, CDR1 is LNHDA, CDR2 SQIVND (reference sequence). Trimming took 8 bases from V and 6 from J; bases not matched to a gene: 11. The CDR3 loop spans 15 amino acids. Supplemented by reference TRBV19 and TRBJ1-1, the full variable domain reads DGGITQSPKYLFRKEGQNVTLSCEQNLNHDAMYWYRQDPGQGLRLIYYSQIVNDFQKGDIAEGYSVSREKKESFPLTVTSAQKNPTAFYLCASGAVDRGQSEAFFGQGTRLTVV.

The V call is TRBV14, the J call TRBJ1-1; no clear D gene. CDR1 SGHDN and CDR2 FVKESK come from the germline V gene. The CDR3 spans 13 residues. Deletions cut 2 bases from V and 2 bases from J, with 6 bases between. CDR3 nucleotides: TGTGCCAGCAGCCAACTCAGAAACACTGAAGCTTTCTTT. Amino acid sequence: CASSQLRNTEAFF.

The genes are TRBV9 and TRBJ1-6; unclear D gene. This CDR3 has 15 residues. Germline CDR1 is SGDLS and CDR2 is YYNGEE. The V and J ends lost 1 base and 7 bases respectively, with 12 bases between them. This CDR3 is CASSVTPGPNSPLHF. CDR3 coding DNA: TGTGCCAGCAGCGTAACGCCGGGTCCAAATTCACCCCTCCACTTT.

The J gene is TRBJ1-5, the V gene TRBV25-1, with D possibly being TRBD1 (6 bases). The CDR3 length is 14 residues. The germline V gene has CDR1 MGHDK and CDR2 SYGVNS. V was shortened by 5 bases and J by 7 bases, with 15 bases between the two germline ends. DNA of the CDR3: TGTGCCAGCAGTCTAAGCGGGGGCGGACAGCCCCAGCATTTT. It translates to CASSLSGGGQPQHF.

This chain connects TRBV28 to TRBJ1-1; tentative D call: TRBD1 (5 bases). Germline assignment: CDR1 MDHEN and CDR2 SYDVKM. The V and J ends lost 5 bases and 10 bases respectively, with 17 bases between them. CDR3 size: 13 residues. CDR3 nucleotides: TGTGCCAGCAGTCCCCAGGGAGGGAGAGGAGCTTTCTTT. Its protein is CASSPQGGRGAFF.

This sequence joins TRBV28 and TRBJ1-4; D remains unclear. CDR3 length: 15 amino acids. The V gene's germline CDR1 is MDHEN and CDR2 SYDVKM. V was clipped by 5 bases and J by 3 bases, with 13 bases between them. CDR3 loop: CASSAPGRSNEKLFF. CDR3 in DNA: TGTGCCAGCAGTGCCCCGGGGAGATCTAATGAAAAACTGTTTTTT.

The CDR3 nucleotides read TGTGCCAGCACCCAGGACAGGCGTTCTGGAAACACCATATATTTT. It specifies CASTQDRRSGNTIYF. V is TRBV6-6 and J is TRBJ1-3; 7 bases align to TRBD1. This CDR3 is built from 15 residues. Germline CDR1 MNHNY, CDR2 SVGAGI (reference sequence). Unmatched junction bases numbered 7, after V lost 7 bases and J lost 1 base.

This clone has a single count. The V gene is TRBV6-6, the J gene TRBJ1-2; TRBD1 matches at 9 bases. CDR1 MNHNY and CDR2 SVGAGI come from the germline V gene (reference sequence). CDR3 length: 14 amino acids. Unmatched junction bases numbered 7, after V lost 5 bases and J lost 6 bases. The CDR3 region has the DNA TGTGCCAGCAGTACCTACAGGGGGCAGGATGGCTACACCTTC. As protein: CASSTYRGQDGYTF.

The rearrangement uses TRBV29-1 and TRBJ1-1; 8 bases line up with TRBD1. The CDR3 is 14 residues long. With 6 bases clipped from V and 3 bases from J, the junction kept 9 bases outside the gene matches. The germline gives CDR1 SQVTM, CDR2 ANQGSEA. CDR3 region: CSVEGTGRYTEAFF. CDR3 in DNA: TGCAGCGTCGAGGGGACAGGAAGGTACACTGAAGCTTTCTTT.

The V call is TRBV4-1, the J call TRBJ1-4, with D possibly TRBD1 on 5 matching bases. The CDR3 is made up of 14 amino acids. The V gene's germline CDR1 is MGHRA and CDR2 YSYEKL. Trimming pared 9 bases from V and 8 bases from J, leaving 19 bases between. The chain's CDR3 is CASATSTKGEKLFF. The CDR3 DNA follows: TGCGCCAGTGCCACGAGCACCAAGGGGGAAAAACTGTTTTTT.

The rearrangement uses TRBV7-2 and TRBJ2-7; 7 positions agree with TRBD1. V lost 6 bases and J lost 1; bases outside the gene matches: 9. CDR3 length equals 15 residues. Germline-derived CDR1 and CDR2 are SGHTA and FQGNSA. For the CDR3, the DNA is TGTGCCAGCAGTGCCCAACAGGGGCCATCCTACGAGCAGTACTTC. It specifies CASSAQQGPSYEQYF. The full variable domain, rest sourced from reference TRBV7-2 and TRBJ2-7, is GAGVSQSPSNKVTEKGKDVELRCDPISGHTALYWYRQSLGQGLEFLIYFQGNSAPDKSGLPSDRFSAERTGGSVSTLTIQRTQQEDSAVYLCASSAQQGPSYEQYFGPGTRLTVT.

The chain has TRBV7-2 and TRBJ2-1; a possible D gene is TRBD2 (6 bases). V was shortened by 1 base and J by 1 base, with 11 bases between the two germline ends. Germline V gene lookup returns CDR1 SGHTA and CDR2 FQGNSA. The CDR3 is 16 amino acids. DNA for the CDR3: TGTGCCAGCAGCTTAGTGTCAGCGGGTTCCTACAATGAGCAGTTCTTC. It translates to CASSLVSAGSYNEQFF.

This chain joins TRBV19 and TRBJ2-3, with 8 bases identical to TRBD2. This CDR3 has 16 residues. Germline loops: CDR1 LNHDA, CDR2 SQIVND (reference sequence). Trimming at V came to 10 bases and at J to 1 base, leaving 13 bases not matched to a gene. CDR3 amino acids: CATNRLSGGGTDTQYF. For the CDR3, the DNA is TGTGCCACGAACCGTTTAAGCGGGGGCGGCACAGATACGCAGTATTTT.

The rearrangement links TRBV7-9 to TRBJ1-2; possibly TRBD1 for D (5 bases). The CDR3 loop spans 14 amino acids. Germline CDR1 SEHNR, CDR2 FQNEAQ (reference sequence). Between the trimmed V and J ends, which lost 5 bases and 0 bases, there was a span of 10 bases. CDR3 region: CASSATGANYGYTF. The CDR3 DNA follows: TGTGCCAGCAGCGCTACAGGAGCTAACTATGGCTACACCTTC.

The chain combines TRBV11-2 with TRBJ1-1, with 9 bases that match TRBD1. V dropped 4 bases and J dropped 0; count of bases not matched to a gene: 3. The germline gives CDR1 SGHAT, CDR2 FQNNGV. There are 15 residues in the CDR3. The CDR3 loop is CASSWTGALNTEAFF. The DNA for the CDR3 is TGTGCCAGCAGCTGGACAGGGGCATTGAACACTGAAGCTTTCTTT. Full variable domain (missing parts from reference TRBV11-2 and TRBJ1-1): EAGVAQSPRYKIIEKRQSVAFWCNPISGHATLYWYQQILGQGPKLLIQFQNNGVVDDSQLPKDRFSAERLKGVDSTLKIQPAKLEDSAVYLCASSWTGALNTEAFFGQGTRLTVV.

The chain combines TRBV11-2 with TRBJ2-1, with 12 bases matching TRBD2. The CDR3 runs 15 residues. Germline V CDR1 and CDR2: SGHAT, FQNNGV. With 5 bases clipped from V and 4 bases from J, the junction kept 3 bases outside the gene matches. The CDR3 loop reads CASSRTSGRYNEQFF. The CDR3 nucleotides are TGTGCCAGCAGCCGTACTAGCGGGAGGTACAATGAGCAGTTCTTC.

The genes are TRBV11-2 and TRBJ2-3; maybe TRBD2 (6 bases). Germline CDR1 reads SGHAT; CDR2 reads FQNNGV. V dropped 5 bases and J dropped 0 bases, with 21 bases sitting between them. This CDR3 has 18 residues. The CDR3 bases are TGTGCCAGCAGCATCACAATTTCCGGGGGACGTAGCACAGATACGCAGTATTTT. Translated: CASSITISGGRSTDTQYF.

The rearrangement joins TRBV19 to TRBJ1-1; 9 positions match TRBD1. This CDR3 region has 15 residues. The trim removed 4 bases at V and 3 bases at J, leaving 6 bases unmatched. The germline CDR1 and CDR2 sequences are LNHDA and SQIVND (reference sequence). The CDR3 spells CASSTTGGWDTEAFF. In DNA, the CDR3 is TGTGCCAGTAGTACCACAGGGGGCTGGGACACTGAAGCTTTCTTT.

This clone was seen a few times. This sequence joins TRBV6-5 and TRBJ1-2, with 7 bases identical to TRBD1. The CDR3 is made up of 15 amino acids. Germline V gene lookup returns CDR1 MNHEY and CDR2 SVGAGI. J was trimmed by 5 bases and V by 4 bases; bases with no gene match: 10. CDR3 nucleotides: TGTGCCAGCAGTTTAACCGGGACAGCGAAGTATGGCTACACCTTC. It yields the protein CASSLTGTAKYGYTF.

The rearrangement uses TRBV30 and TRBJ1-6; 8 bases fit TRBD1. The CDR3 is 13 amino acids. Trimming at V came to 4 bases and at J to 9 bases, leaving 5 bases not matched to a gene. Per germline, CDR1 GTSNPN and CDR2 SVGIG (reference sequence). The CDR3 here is CAWKGQGGSPLHF. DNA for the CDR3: TGTGCCTGGAAAGGACAGGGCGGTTCACCCCTCCACTTT.

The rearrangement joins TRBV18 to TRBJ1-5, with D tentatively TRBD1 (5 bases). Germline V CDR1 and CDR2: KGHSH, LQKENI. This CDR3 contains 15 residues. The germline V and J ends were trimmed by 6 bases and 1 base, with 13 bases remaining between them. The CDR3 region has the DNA TGTGCCAGCTCCGCCGCGGGGCTGAGCAATCAGCCCCAGCATTTT. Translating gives CASSAAGLSNQPQHF.

The CDR3 here is CAIRATGGDTEAFF. CDR3 nucleotides: TGTGCCATCCGGGCGACCGGCGGGGACACTGAAGCTTTCTTT. V and J are TRBV19 and TRBJ1-1; D unresolved. Trimming pared 10 bases from V and 3 bases from J, leaving 18 bases between. The CDR3 extends over 14 amino acids. CDR1 is LNHDA, CDR2 SQIVND, per germline (reference sequence).